This TCR beta chain is drawn from a study of T cells in Graves' hyperthyroidism and ophthalmopathy. This CDR3 comprises 15 residues. Looked up from germline, CDR1 is MNHNS and CDR2 is SASEGT. With V trimmed by 6 bases and J by 0 bases, 0 bases remained unmatched. Stable hyperthyroidism: no ophthalmopathy progression over 18 months of follow-up. Subjects aged 18 to 65 presented with newly diagnosed hyperthyroidism of less than 2 months' duration. Uncontrolled infection, other autoimmune disease, pregnancy and lactation each barred patients from inclusion. From RNA transcripts, TCR beta CDR3 regions were amplified. HTBI primers drove first-round RT-PCR of the TCR CDR3. A single record per CDR3 protein comes from TCRdb applying MiXCR to the multiplex PCR reads. The repertoire holds more than 300,000 distinct CDR3 sequences, about 13% seen once, with over 8.5% in the top ten.

The sequencing input was blood. The V and J genes are TRBV6-1 and TRBJ2-3; 13 bases map to TRBD2. The TCR originated in a woman between 18 and 30 years old with Graves' hyperthyroidism. CDR3 DNA sequence: TGTGCCAGCAGGACTAGCGGGGGGAGCACAGATACGCAGTATTTT. Residues: CASRTSGGSTDTQYF.